This record looks at one TCR beta chain sequence and its context. What it recognizes is unknown. This sample is part of a study of T-cell memory formation after mild COVID-19. Broader study findings: CD4+ contracting clones lay mainly in CM and EM, CD8+ ones in EMRA.

5'RACE with constant-segment primers built TCRalpha and TCRbeta cDNA libraries with UMIs. Using its own MiXCR run on the 5' RACE reads, TCRdb lists one record per CDR3 protein. The sample shows hundreds of thousands of distinct CDR3 sequences, roughly 21% of them seen only once. V lost 4 bases and J 6 bases, leaving 13 bases between the germline ends. This CDR3 spans 14 amino acids. Germline V gene sequence: CDR1 MNHEY, CDR2 SMNVEV (reference sequence). V is TRBV27 and J is TRBJ2-1, with no clear D. This TCR was sampled from an adult woman who had mild COVID-19 (a few samples of this study predate the infection). Cell type and time point are not known. The sequenced sample was PBMCs or a T cell subset sorted from them (not recorded which). CDR3 sequence reads: CASSSRHLFNEQFF. For the CDR3, the DNA is TGTGCCAGCAGTTCGCGGCATTTGTTCAATGAGCAGTTCTTC.